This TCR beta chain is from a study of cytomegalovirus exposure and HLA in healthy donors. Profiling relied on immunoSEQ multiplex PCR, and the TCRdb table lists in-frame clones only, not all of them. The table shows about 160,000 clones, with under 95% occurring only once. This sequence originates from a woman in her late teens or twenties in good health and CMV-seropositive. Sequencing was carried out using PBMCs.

CDR3 DNA sequence: TGTGCCAGCAGTGAATTCGCGGACACTGAAGCTTTCTTT. Translated: CASSEFADTEAFF. The chain links TRBV25-1 to TRBJ1-1; no definite D call. Germline loops: CDR1 MGHDK, CDR2 SYGVNS. The CDR3 is 13 residues long. V was trimmed by 1 base and J by 3 bases, leaving 6 bases between them.